This T cell receptor beta chain was sequenced during a study of OX40 agonist ivuxolimab in advanced cancers. For the study at large: The patients received ivuxolimab by intravenous route every 2 weeks at 0.01 to 10 mg/kg.

Clones were read by immunoSEQ multiplex PCR, and TCRdb kept only the in-frame ones, dropping some. Counted here are about 21,000 clones, around 87% occurring once; the ten biggest clones make up around 16%. Trimming removed 6 bases from V and 6 bases from J, with 10 bases in between. Germline lookup yields CDR1 SGHDN and CDR2 FVKESK. The CDR3 runs to 12 residues. The specimen was CD4+ or CD8+ T cells sorted from blood, collected in a trial of the OX40 agonist ivuxolimab. The receptor was isolated from an adult with an advanced solid tumor such as melanoma, head and neck, liver or kidney cancer. V usage is TRBV14 and J usage is TRBJ2-3; D gene uncertain. Written as DNA, the CDR3 is TGTGCCAGCAGAGCCCTAGGGGATACGCAGTATTTT. It is translated as CASRALGDTQYF.